This TCR beta chain was sequenced during a study of blood T cell repertoires in COVID-19. Overall study: Samples taken during acute and convalescent COVID-19 were collected in the United States, Italy and Spain. PBMCs, B-cell-depleted T cells, or T cells were the source of the cDNA or gDNA that made up the material.

Per the authors' pipeline: From reference gene primer amplification, estimates of nucleated cell counts were derived. Clones were sequenced by immunoSEQ multiplex PCR, and TCRdb holds only the in-frame ones, with some missing. V and J calls and clone size are those listed in that table; D and trimming were worked out from the DNA. The data contain about 100,000 clones, approximately 62% of them singletons. The germline CDR1 and CDR2 sequences are MDHEN and SYDVKM. V lost 4 bases to trimming and J lost 5 bases; unmatched junction nucleotides: 10. The CDR3 is 15 residues long. The gene calls are TRBV28 and TRBJ2-5, with 7 bases matching TRBD2. This receptor was identified in an elderly man with acute or convalescent COVID-19. Specimen: peripheral blood. Here the CDR3 DNA reads TGTGCCAGCAGTTCCGGGACTACCAACGGGGAGACCCAGTACTTC. This encodes CASSSGTTNGETQYF.